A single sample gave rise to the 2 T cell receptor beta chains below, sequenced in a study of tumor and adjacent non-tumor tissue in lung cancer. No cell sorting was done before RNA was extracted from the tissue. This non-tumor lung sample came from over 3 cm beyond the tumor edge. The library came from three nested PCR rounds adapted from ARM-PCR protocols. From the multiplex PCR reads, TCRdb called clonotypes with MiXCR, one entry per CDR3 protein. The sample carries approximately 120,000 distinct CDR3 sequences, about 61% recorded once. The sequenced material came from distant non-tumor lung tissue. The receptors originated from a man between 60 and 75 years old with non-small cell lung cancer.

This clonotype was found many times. The CDR3 here is CASSLKQGFGNTIYF. CDR3 in DNA: TGTGCCAGCAGTCTTAAACAGGGCTTTGGAAACACCATATATTTT. The rearrangement joins TRBV12-3 or TRBV12-4 to TRBJ1-3, with D possibly being TRBD1 (6 bases). Trimming left V 5 bases short and J 3 bases short, with 14 bases between. This CDR3 comprises 15 residues.

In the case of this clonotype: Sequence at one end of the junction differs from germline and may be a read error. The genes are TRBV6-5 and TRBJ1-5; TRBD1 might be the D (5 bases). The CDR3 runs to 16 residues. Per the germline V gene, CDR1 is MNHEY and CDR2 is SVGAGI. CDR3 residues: CANRSVSSNSNQHQHF. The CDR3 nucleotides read TGTGCCAACAGGTCTGTTAGTTCCAATAGCAATCAGCACCAGCATTTT.